These 24 T cell receptor beta chains came from one sample sequenced in a study of T cell repertoires in aging, cancer and after chemotherapy. The template was genomic DNA from peripheral blood, not RNA. TRB rearrangements spanning V, D and J were amplified using mixed TRB-A/B primers. TCRdb itself ran the multiplex PCR reads through MiXCR, one entry per CDR3 protein. The sample consists of approximately 3,100 distinct CDR3 sequences, 20% to 30% of them appearing once. The sequenced material came from blood. The receptors were gathered from a human donor with a solid tumor.

In regard to this clonotype: Germline is not matched at one junction end, which may reflect a read error. J is TRBJ1-4 and V is TRBV7-2; no definite D call. Germline V CDR1 and CDR2: SGHTA, FQGNSA. The CDR3 runs 14 residues. Here the CDR3 DNA reads TGTGCCAGCAGCTTACGTGCGACTAATAAAAAACTGTTTTTT. Translating gives CASSLRATNKKLFF.

The rearrangement joins TRBV11-2 to TRBJ1-2; D gene unclear. The germline CDR1 and CDR2 sequences are SGHAT and FQNNGV. V was shortened by 0 bases and J by 3 bases, with 2 bases between the two germline ends. CDR3 length equals 12 residues. This chain's CDR3 is CASSLDHYGYTF. In DNA, the CDR3 is TGTGCCAGCAGCTTAGATCACTATGGCTACACCTTC.

This clonotype was counted a few times. The chain links TRBV28 to TRBJ2-1; 13 bases are a match to TRBD2. The CDR3 contains 16 residues. V shed 6 bases and J 9 bases; nucleotides not matched to a gene: 11. Germline CDR1 reads MDHEN; CDR2 reads SYDVKM. This chain's CDR3 is CASSSALAGGQGEQFF. The CDR3 DNA sequence: TGTGCCAGCAGCTCGGCACTAGCGGGGGGGCAGGGTGAGCAGTTCTTC.

V usage is TRBV5-1 and J usage is TRBJ1-1; weak D call: TRBD1 (5 bases). The V gene lost 2 bases and the J gene lost 3 bases, with 14 bases spanning the gap. CDR1 and CDR2 from the germline V gene are SGHRS and YFSETQ. The CDR3 consists of 15 residues. The CDR3 DNA is TGCGCCAGCAGCTTAAGCAGGGTGGGTGACACTGAAGCTTTCTTT. Translation: CASSLSRVGDTEAFF.

CDR3 in DNA: TGTGCCAGCAGCGCTCGGACTAGCGGGTCCAATGAGCAGTTCTTC. Amino acid sequence: CASSARTSGSNEQFF. The chain joins TRBV7-2 to TRBJ2-1; 11 positions match TRBD2. The CDR3 loop spans 15 amino acids. Germline CDR1 reads SGHTA; CDR2 reads FQGNSA. After removal of 5 bases from V and 6 bases from J, the junction contained 6 bases not matched to a gene.

This clonotype was recorded a few times. The chain couples TRBV28 to TRBJ2-7, with 8 positions matching TRBD1. The junction had 6 bases not matched to a gene; V was cut back by 2 bases and J by 3 bases. Per germline, CDR1 MDHEN and CDR2 SYDVKM. CDR3 length: 15 residues. The CDR3 nucleotides read TGTGCCAGCAGTTTAATGGGGACAGGTAGCTACGAGCAGTACTTC. Its protein is CASSLMGTGSYEQYF. Together with reference TRBV28 and TRBJ2-7, the CDR3 gives the full variable domain: DVKVTQSSRYLVKRTGEKVFLECVQDMDHENMFWYRQDPGLGLRLIYFSYDVKMKEKGDIPEGYSVSREKKERFSLILESASTNQTSMYLCASSLMGTGSYEQYFGPGTRLTVT.

The chain combines TRBV29-1 with TRBJ2-1, with 7 bases aligning to TRBD1. The V segment lost 4 bases and the J segment 3 bases; nucleotides outside the gene matches: 3. This CDR3 is 13 amino acids long. Germline loops: CDR1 SQVTM, CDR2 ANQGSEA. CDR3 amino acids: CSVGGGFYNEQFF. The CDR3 DNA follows: TGCAGCGTTGGAGGGGGCTTCTACAATGAGCAGTTCTTC.

Only a few counts were recorded for this clonotype. The rearrangement joins TRBV20-1 to TRBJ1-4; D uncertain. Trimming left V 6 bases short and J 5 bases short, with 10 bases between. CDR1 is DFQATT and CDR2 is SNEGSKA in the germline V gene (reference sequence). CDR3 length: 12 amino acids. In nucleotides, the CDR3 is TGCAGTGCCCCCACACCGAATGAAAAACTGTTTTTT. It codes for CSAPTPNEKLFF.

This clonotype was seen more than once but under ten times. The gene calls are TRBV28 and TRBJ2-7; 11 positions match TRBD1. Germline assignment: CDR1 MDHEN and CDR2 SYDVKM. V gave up 6 bases and J gave up 0 bases; unmatched junction bases: 4. There are 15 residues in the CDR3. The CDR3 spells CASRAGQGDSYEQYF. CDR3 in DNA: TGTGCCAGCAGGGCGGGACAGGGGGACTCCTACGAGCAGTACTTC.

This chain joins TRBV10-3 and TRBJ1-4, with D perhaps matching TRBD1 (6 bases). This CDR3 is 13 amino acids long. V was pared by 9 bases and J by 6 bases, with 14 bases between. Germline V CDR1 and CDR2: ENHRY, SYGVKD. CDR3 coding DNA: TGTGCCATTTCACAGGGCTCGGATGAAAAACTGTTTTTT. Translation: CAISQGSDEKLFF.

Relative to its sample, this clonotype is medium-sized (0.01 to 0.1%). This chain joins TRBV7-2 and TRBJ2-3, with 12 bases matching TRBD1. This CDR3 comprises 15 residues. V gave up 1 base and J gave up 6 bases; unmatched junction bases: 2. The germline V gene encodes CDR1 SGHTA and CDR2 FQGNSA. In DNA form, the CDR3 reads TGTGCCAGCAGCTTAGGGGACAGGGGGCGGGATACGCAGTATTTT. Its protein product is CASSLGDRGRDTQYF. The whole variable domain, filled in from reference TRBV7-2 and TRBJ2-3, reads GAGVSQSPSNKVTEKGKDVELRCDPISGHTALYWYRQSLGQGLEFLIYFQGNSAPDKSGLPSDRFSAERTGGSVSTLTIQRTQQEDSAVYLCASSLGDRGRDTQYFGPGTRLTVL.

The chain recombines TRBV27 with TRBJ1-1, with D unclear. The V and J ends lost 6 bases and 0 bases respectively, with 20 bases between them. The CDR3 is made up of 17 amino acids. CDR1 is MNHEY and CDR2 is SMNVEV in the germline V gene (reference sequence). CDR3 protein: CASSLTGGPYMNTEAFF. The CDR3, as DNA: TGTGCCAGCAGCCTAACCGGAGGGCCCTACATGAACACTGAAGCTTTCTTT.

This clonotype is large within its sample. The chain has TRBV29-1 and TRBJ1-2; D is unclear. Per the germline V gene, CDR1 is SQVTM and CDR2 is ANQGSEA. The CDR3 loop spans 12 amino acids. V dropped 1 base and J dropped 7 bases, with 10 bases sitting between them. The CDR3 DNA follows: TGCAGCGTTGAAGGTCAGAACCGTGGCTACACCTTC. Protein: CSVEGQNRGYTF.

The chain uses TRBV6-1 and TRBJ1-5; D not certain. CDR1 is MNHNS, CDR2 SASEGT, per germline. CDR3 length: 14 residues. Trimming took off 3 bases at V and 6 bases at J, with 12 bases between the two ends. CDR3 nucleotide sequence: TGTGCCAGCAGTGACGGTCTTATGGTTCAGCCCCAGCATTTT. Translation: CASSDGLMVQPQHF.

This clonotype was detected only a few times. V usage is TRBV7-9 and J usage is TRBJ2-1; tentatively, D is TRBD2 (6 bases). The length of the CDR3 is 15 residues. Trimming left V 4 bases short and J 8 bases short, with 18 bases between. Germline assignment: CDR1 SEHNR and CDR2 FQNEAQ (reference sequence). For the CDR3, the DNA is TGTGCCAGCAGCTATGGGACTTGGGGCTATCATGAGCAGTTCTTC. Encoded protein: CASSYGTWGYHEQFF.

The chain employs TRBV28 and TRBJ2-7; TRBD2 agrees at 13 bases. From germline, CDR1 is MDHEN and CDR2 SYDVKM. This CDR3 is built from 19 residues. J was trimmed by 3 bases and V by 5 bases; bases with no gene match: 16. This chain's CDR3 is CASSLPRTSGSLLNYEQYF. In nucleotides, the CDR3 is TGTGCCAGCAGTCTTCCAAGGACTAGCGGGAGTTTACTTAACTACGAGCAGTACTTC.

This clonotype was detected only a few times. The gene calls are TRBV5-6 and TRBJ2-3; 11 nucleotides agree with TRBD2. V trimming: 4 bases; J trimming: 2 bases; junction bases outside the gene matches: 9. CDR1 and CDR2 (germline): SGHDT, YYEEEE. This CDR3 contains 17 residues. The CDR3 is CASSANPSGRLTDTQYF. The CDR3 DNA follows: TGTGCCAGCAGCGCGAATCCTAGCGGGAGGCTCACAGATACGCAGTATTTT.

By its share, this clonotype is medium-sized (0.01 to 0.1%). The gene calls are TRBV6-1 and TRBJ2-1; D is undetermined. This CDR3 spans 13 amino acids. The V end was cut by 7 bases, the J end by 8 bases, with 15 bases between. Germline V gene data show CDR1 as MNHNS and CDR2 as SASEGT. The CDR3, as DNA: TGTGCCAGCACGCCTGATCCAGCCGATGAGCAGTTCTTC. Amino acids: CASTPDPADEQFF.

As for this clonotype: One end of the junction varies from germline; a read error may be responsible. This chain links TRBV5-4 with TRBJ2-1, with 7 bases aligning to TRBD1. This CDR3 spans 17 amino acids. Germline V gene lookup returns CDR1 SGHNT and CDR2 YYREEE (reference sequence). The CDR3 DNA reads as TGTGCCAGCAGCCAAGGGACAGCCTCGGGTTCCTACAATGGGCAGTTCTTC. Translating gives CASSQGTASGSYNGQFF.

This clonotype was seen only a few times. The chain recombines TRBV5-1 with TRBJ1-3; unclear D gene. The V end was cut by 5 bases, the J end by 4 bases, with 4 bases between. CDR3 size: 11 residues. Germline CDR1 reads SGHRS; CDR2 reads YFSETQ. CDR3 sequence (DNA): TGCGCCAGCAGGGCCGGAAACACCATATATTTT. It specifies CASRAGNTIYF.

Within the sample, this clonotype is medium-sized. The chain employs TRBV6-5 and TRBJ2-2; tentatively, D is TRBD1 (6 bases). The germline V and J ends were trimmed by 6 bases and 8 bases, with 22 bases remaining between them. The germline CDR1 and CDR2 sequences are MNHEY and SVGAGI. This CDR3 is 16 amino acids long. The CDR3 sequence is CASSGPDSGLRGELFF. The CDR3 DNA reads as TGTGCCAGCAGCGGACCGGACAGTGGATTAAGGGGGGAGCTGTTTTTT.

By share of the sample, this clonotype is medium-sized. V usage is TRBV30 and J usage is TRBJ2-2; D might be TRBD1 or TRBD2, each matching 6 bases. V was clipped by 0 bases and J by 5 bases, with 13 bases between them. The CDR3 runs 15 residues. The germline V gene encodes CDR1 GTSNPN and CDR2 SVGIG (reference sequence). CDR3 sequence: CAWSVPGARTGELFF. The CDR3 DNA reads as TGTGCCTGGAGTGTACCGGGGGCGCGAACCGGGGAGCTGTTTTTT.

Points on this clonotype: This sequence may be a read error, since a much larger clone differs from it by one base. This chain links TRBV29-1 with TRBJ1-1; a weak D match, TRBD1 (6 bases). The CDR3 consists of 13 residues. CDR1 is SQVTM, CDR2 ANQGSEA, per germline. The CDR3 is CSVGRGLNTKAFF. Here the CDR3 DNA reads TGCAGCGTGGGGAGGGGGTTGAACACTAAAGCTTTCTTT.

The chain uses TRBV5-5 and TRBJ1-3; tentatively, D is TRBD1 (5 bases). V was clipped by 3 bases and J by 0 bases, with 13 bases between them. Germline V gives CDR1 SGHKS, CDR2 YYEKEE (reference sequence). The CDR3 totals 16 residues. In nucleotides, the CDR3 is TGTGCCAGCAGCTCCGGAGGGGCTAACTCTGGAAACACCATATATTTT. Amino acids: CASSSGGANSGNTIYF.